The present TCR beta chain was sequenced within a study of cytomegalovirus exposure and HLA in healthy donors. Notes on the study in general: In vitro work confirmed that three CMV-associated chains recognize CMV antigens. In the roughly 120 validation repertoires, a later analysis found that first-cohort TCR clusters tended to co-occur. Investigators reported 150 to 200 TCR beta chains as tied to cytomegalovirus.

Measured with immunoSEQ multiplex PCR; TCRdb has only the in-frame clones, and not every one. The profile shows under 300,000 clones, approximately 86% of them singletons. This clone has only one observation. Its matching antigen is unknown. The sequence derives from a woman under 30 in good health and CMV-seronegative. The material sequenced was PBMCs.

CDR3 sequence (DNA): TGTGCCAGCAATACGGTCTACGAGCAGTACTTC. The encoded protein is CASNTVYEQYF. The gene calls are TRBV6-1 and TRBJ2-7; D unclear. The length of the CDR3 is 11 residues. Trimming took 7 bases from V and 3 from J, leaving 7 bases between them. In germline, CDR1 is MNHNS, CDR2 SASEGT.